This T cell receptor (beta chain) originates from a study of memory CD4+ T cells and cytomegalovirus serostatus. Study results and caveats: About 40% of the roughly 160 known CMV-associated TCRbeta sequences appeared in CD4+ memory.

A remark on this clone: Its antigen is unidentified.

Germline V CDR1 and CDR2: MNHEY, SVGAGI. CDR3 length equals 14 residues. V dropped 6 bases and J dropped 1 base, with 13 bases sitting between them. The sort gate was single viable CD3+CD4+CD8-CD45RO+ cells for memory CD4+ T cells. TCRdb's copy holds only in-frame clones and misses some; the assay was immunoSEQ multiplex PCR. The sample has tens of thousands of clones, roughly 80% seen once. Sequences were obtained from memory CD4+ T cells from blood. This sequence originates from an adult in good health and CMV-seronegative. This chain links TRBV6-5 with TRBJ2-7, with D perhaps TRBD1 or TRBD2 (7 bases each). CDR3 coding DNA: TGTGCCAGCAGCAGGGGGGGGCCTTCCTACGAGCAGTACTTC. Translated: CASSRGGPSYEQYF.